This is a list of T cell receptor beta chains from one sample in a study of shared T cell receptors in the human thymus. The protocol was immunoSEQ multiplex PCR, while the TCRdb copy is restricted to in-frame clones and leaves out a portion. The sample holds fewer than 700,000 clones, roughly 90% seen once. The data were also submitted as part of a second study, on human thymus T cells.

Sequencing input: thymocytes. Every receptor here comes from a boy under two years old with a congenital heart defect. The CDR3 runs from the conserved cysteine through the conserved F or W. Each record gives: J gene, clone size, V gene, D gene, CDR3 DNA, CDR3 protein. D genes are given only for firm matches. Clone size is shown for a subset of rows, as once, few, many or a class of expanded clone.

j_call: TRBJ1-3; clone_size: NA; v_call: TRBV15; d_call: NA; cdr3_nt: TGTGCCACCAGCAGAGATATGAGTTTCGAAGGAGCTACTGGAAACACCATATATTTT; cdr3_aa: CATSRDMSFEGATGNTIYF
j_call: TRBJ1-6; clone_size: NA; v_call: TRBV6-6; d_call: TRBD1; cdr3_nt: TGTGCCAGCAGTTACTCCGGGACAGGGGTCAATTCACCCCTCCACTTT; cdr3_aa: CASSYSGTGVNSPLHF
j_call: TRBJ1-2; clone_size: NA; v_call: TRBV2; d_call: TRBD1; cdr3_nt: TGTGCCAGCAGTGACAGGGGGCACTATGGCTACACCTTC; cdr3_aa: CASSDRGHYGYTF
j_call: TRBJ2-5; clone_size: NA; v_call: TRBV5-1; d_call: NA; cdr3_nt: TGCGCCAGCAGCCCGTACCAAGAGACCCAGTACTTC; cdr3_aa: CASSPYQETQYF
j_call: TRBJ2-1; clone_size: NA; v_call: TRBV27; d_call: TRBD2; cdr3_nt: TGTGCCAGCAGTAACGGGACTAGCGGGAGCTCCTACAATGAGCAGTTCTTC; cdr3_aa: CASSNGTSGSSYNEQFF
j_call: TRBJ2-7; clone_size: NA; v_call: TRBV5-1; d_call: NA; cdr3_nt: TGCGCCAGCAGCTTGGAACAGGGTACGTACGAGCAGTACTTC; cdr3_aa: CASSLEQGTYEQYF
j_call: TRBJ2-5; clone_size: NA; v_call: TRBV4-1; d_call: TRBD1; cdr3_nt: TGCGCCAGCAGCCAAGATTCTCAAGGGACAGCTAAGGGGGAGACCCAGTACTTC; cdr3_aa: CASSQDSQGTAKGETQYF
j_call: TRBJ1-3; clone_size: few; v_call: TRBV5-6; d_call: NA; cdr3_nt: TGTGCCAGCAGCTTGGAGGAGGGGGGGCCCTCTGGAAACACCATATATTTT; cdr3_aa: CASSLEEGGPSGNTIYF
j_call: TRBJ2-3; clone_size: NA; v_call: TRBV10-3; d_call: TRBD2; cdr3_nt: TGTGCCATCAGTGACCCTAAGACTAGCGGGAGTAGCACAGATACGCAGTATTTT; cdr3_aa: CAISDPKTSGSSTDTQYF
j_call: TRBJ2-2; clone_size: NA; v_call: TRBV6-5; d_call: TRBD2; cdr3_nt: TGTGCCAGCAGTTTGACTAGCGGATTGACCGGGGAGCTGTTTTTT; cdr3_aa: CASSLTSGLTGELFF
j_call: TRBJ2-5; clone_size: NA; v_call: TRBV4-2; d_call: TRBD2; cdr3_nt: TGTGCCAGCAGCCAAGGGGAGAAAGGGAGGGGCGGGACCCAGTACTTC; cdr3_aa: CASSQGEKGRGGTQYF
j_call: TRBJ2-7; clone_size: NA; v_call: TRBV5-1; d_call: TRBD1; cdr3_nt: TGCGCCAGCAGCCTCTTCACAGGGGCGCGCATCCACGAGCAGTACTTC; cdr3_aa: CASSLFTGARIHEQYF
j_call: TRBJ2-5; clone_size: NA; v_call: TRBV4-3; d_call: TRBD2; cdr3_nt: TGCGCCAGCAGCCAAGAGCGGGAGGCCGGGGAGACCCAGTACTTC; cdr3_aa: CASSQEREAGETQYF